One sample yielded the 25 T cell receptor beta chains listed below, sequenced in a study of brain T cells in children with intractable seizures. Sequencing used immunoSEQ multiplex PCR; TCRdb keeps in-frame clones, though not all of them. The repertoire holds tens of thousands of clones, with roughly 91% as singletons. Specimen: peripheral blood, collected at surgery. Source of these receptors: a boy under two years old with tuberous sclerosis and intractable seizures.

The chain combines TRBV7-8 with TRBJ1-5; TRBD1 matches at 8 bases. The CDR3 contains 16 residues. Trimming at V came to 4 bases and at J to 0 bases, leaving 5 bases not matched to a gene. The germline V gene has CDR1 SGHVS and CDR2 FQNEAQ. DNA of the CDR3: TGTGCCAGCAGCTATACAGGGGGGGGTAGCAATCAGCCCCAGCATTTT. It translates to CASSYTGGGSNQPQHF.

The rearrangement uses TRBV13 and TRBJ1-2; 10 bases align to TRBD1. The V segment lost 5 bases and the J segment 6 bases; nucleotides outside the gene matches: 12. CDR1 is PRHDT, CDR2 FYEKMQ, per germline (reference sequence). The CDR3 has 16 residues. The DNA of the CDR3 is TGTGCCAGCAGCGAGGGATGGACAGGGGGGAGGGATGGCTACACCTTC. Translation: CASSEGWTGGRDGYTF.

This clone was found a few times. The rearrangement joins TRBV7-2 to TRBJ2-3; D perhaps matches TRBD1 (6 bases). This CDR3 has 14 residues. Trimming stripped 1 base from V and 5 bases from J, with 10 bases between. Looked up from germline, CDR1 is SGHTA and CDR2 is FQGNSA. The CDR3 coding sequence is TGTGCCAGCAGCTTAGGGGGGCCCCGAGATACGCAGTATTTT. Its translation: CASSLGGPRDTQYF. Full variable domain (rest looked up from reference TRBV7-2 and TRBJ2-3): GAGVSQSPSNKVTEKGKDVELRCDPISGHTALYWYRQSLGQGLEFLIYFQGNSAPDKSGLPSDRFSAERTGGSVSTLTIQRTQQEDSAVYLCASSLGGPRDTQYFGPGTRLTVL.

The genes are TRBV27 and TRBJ1-1; 7 nucleotides align to TRBD1. V dropped 4 bases and J dropped 4; count of bases not matched to a gene: 3. The CDR3 loop spans 13 amino acids. Germline V gene data show CDR1 as MNHEY and CDR2 as SMNVEV (reference sequence). CDR3: CASSYTGVTEAFF. DNA for the CDR3: TGTGCCAGCAGTTATACAGGGGTCACTGAAGCTTTCTTT.

This chain uses TRBV5-1 with TRBJ2-7; weak D call: TRBD1 (5 bases). Trimming took off 1 base at V and 0 bases at J, with 11 bases between the two ends. Germline-derived CDR1 and CDR2 are SGHRS and YFSETQ. The CDR3 is 15 residues long. This CDR3 reads CASSLLPQGSYEQYF. The CDR3 DNA sequence: TGCGCCAGCAGCTTGTTACCCCAGGGCTCCTACGAGCAGTACTTC.

The chain joins TRBV5-8 to TRBJ1-4; D is possibly TRBD1 (5 bases). The V end was cut by 0 bases, the J end by 5 bases, with 14 bases between. The CDR3 sequence is 16 residues long. CDR1 and CDR2 (germline): SGHTS, YDEGEE. The CDR3 sequence: CASSLVAGIINEKLFF. The DNA of the CDR3 is TGTGCCAGCAGCTTGGTGGCAGGGATAATAAATGAAAAACTGTTTTTT.

Only a few counts were recorded for this clone. This chain connects TRBV19 to TRBJ2-5; 8 bases map to TRBD2. The junction had 3 bases not matched to a gene; V was cut back by 6 bases and J by 0 bases. CDR1 is LNHDA, CDR2 SQIVND, per germline (reference sequence). The CDR3 spans 14 residues. CDR3 DNA sequence: TGTGCCAGTAGGGGTAGCGGGGACCAAGAGACCCAGTACTTC. This sequence encodes CASRGSGDQETQYF.

The chain combines TRBV9 with TRBJ2-5; tentative D call: TRBD1 (6 bases). Trimming took 0 bases from V and 5 from J, leaving 11 bases between them. CDR1 is SGDLS, CDR2 YYNGEE, per germline. The CDR3 consists of 14 residues. In DNA, the CDR3 is TGTGCCAGCAGCGTAGGAGACAGGTTGGAGACCCAGTACTTC. It encodes CASSVGDRLETQYF.

This chain joins TRBV12-3 or TRBV12-4 and TRBJ2-7; unclear D gene. The CDR3 extends over 11 amino acids. Trimming shortened V by 5 bases and J by 3 bases, and 5 bases separated the two germline ends. The CDR3 sequence is CASSRGYEQYF. The CDR3 region has the DNA TGTGCCAGCAGTCGCGGCTACGAGCAGTACTTC.

This rearrangement joins TRBV7-2 to TRBJ2-3; the match to TRBD2 covers 7 bases. Germline CDR1 and CDR2: SGHTA and FQGNSA. The CDR3 contains 16 residues. Losses at the gene ends were 3 bases for V and 4 bases for J; bases not matched to a gene: 10. As DNA, the CDR3 is TGTGCCAGCAGCTTCGAGAGGCAGCGGGGCGCAGATACGCAGTATTTT. It codes for CASSFERQRGADTQYF.

The rearrangement joins TRBV28 to TRBJ2-7; tentative D call: TRBD1 (6 bases). The CDR3 is 12 residues long. Per the germline V gene, CDR1 is MDHEN and CDR2 is SYDVKM. V was clipped by 7 bases and J by 3 bases, with 10 bases between them. Written as DNA, the CDR3 is TGTGCCAGCAAAGCGGACAGCTACGAGCAGTACTTC. It codes for CASKADSYEQYF.

J is TRBJ1-3 and V is TRBV4-1, with a weak D call TRBD1 (6 bases). V gave up 4 bases and J gave up 2 bases, with 12 bases separating them. This CDR3 comprises 15 residues. The germline V gene has CDR1 MGHRA and CDR2 YSYEKL. The CDR3 reads CASSLQGSPGNTIYF. The CDR3, as DNA: TGCGCCAGCAGCCTACAGGGCTCGCCTGGAAACACCATATATTTT.

The CDR3 loop is CASSPFSYEQYF. DNA for the CDR3: TGTGCCAGCAGCCCTTTTTCCTACGAGCAGTACTTC. The chain recombines TRBV7-2 with TRBJ2-7; the D is unclear. Trimming cost V 5 bases and J 1 base, with 6 bases left between them. The CDR3 length is 12 residues. From germline, CDR1 is SGHTA and CDR2 FQGNSA.

This clone rates as medium-sized. This chain joins TRBV7-9 and TRBJ1-2; TRBD1 matches at 11 bases. After removal of 6 bases from V and 4 bases from J, the junction contained 4 bases not matched to a gene. Germline CDR1 is SEHNR and CDR2 is FQNEAQ (reference sequence). The CDR3 has 14 amino acids. CDR3 DNA sequence: TGTGCCAGCAGTTATGGACAGGGGGCCTATGGCTACACCTTC. Translation gives CASSYGQGAYGYTF.

Concerning this clone: The same CDR3 is also encoded by other DNA sequences in this sample. The chain combines TRBV6-5 with TRBJ1-5, with D possibly matching TRBD1 (6 bases). V lost 2 bases to trimming and J lost 4 bases, with 6 bases between them. From germline, CDR1 is MNHEY and CDR2 SVGAGI. This CDR3 spans 13 amino acids. CDR3 loop: CASSYRGNQPQHF. In nucleotides, the CDR3 is TGTGCCAGCAGTTACAGGGGGAATCAGCCCCAGCATTTT.

The V and J genes are TRBV9 and TRBJ2-7; no definite D call. This CDR3 is built from 15 residues. Germline CDR1 reads SGDLS; CDR2 reads YYNGEE. Between the trimmed V and J ends, which lost 0 bases and 0 bases, there was a span of 10 bases. The CDR3 DNA is TGTGCCAGCAGCGTAGGCGCGCCCGACTCCTACGAGCAGTACTTC. It is translated as CASSVGAPDSYEQYF.

A single count supports this clone. The V and J genes are TRBV10-1 and TRBJ2-7, with a weak D call TRBD2 (5 bases). This CDR3 comprises 13 residues. Germline values: CDR1 WNHNN, CDR2 SYGVQD (reference sequence). V lost 3 bases and J 1 base, leaving 7 bases between the germline ends. CDR3 sequence reads: CASSDLASYEQYF. The CDR3 DNA reads as TGCGCCAGCAGTGACCTAGCATCCTACGAGCAGTACTTC.

This chain connects TRBV6-2 or TRBV6-3 to TRBJ1-5; D gene uncertain. The germline V gene encodes CDR1 MNHEY and CDR2 SVGEGT. The CDR3 runs 14 residues. V dropped 3 bases and J dropped 3 bases, with 9 bases sitting between them. In DNA form, the CDR3 reads TGTGCCAGCAGTTATCTTGGACTCAATCAGCCCCAGCATTTT. Its protein is CASSYLGLNQPQHF.

This chain links TRBV11-3 with TRBJ2-3, with D possibly matching TRBD2 (5 bases). Germline loops: CDR1 SGHNT, CDR2 YENEEA. Trimming left V 4 bases short and J 0 bases short, with 14 bases between. The CDR3 contains 16 residues. The CDR3 sequence: CASSSRDSDSTDTQYF. The CDR3 coding sequence is TGTGCCAGCAGCTCCCGGGATAGCGACAGCACAGATACGCAGTATTTT.

This chain connects TRBV5-1 to TRBJ2-6; possible D gene TRBD2, 5 bases. CDR3 length: 15 residues. Germline CDR1 reads SGHRS; CDR2 reads YFSETQ. V lost 5 bases, J lost 3 bases, and 12 bases lay in between. CDR3 region: CASREGPSGANVLTF. The CDR3 DNA sequence: TGCGCCAGCAGAGAGGGCCCAAGTGGGGCCAACGTCCTGACTTTC.

The table lists this clone with a few counts. The chain links TRBV7-9 to TRBJ1-1, with 7 bases fitting TRBD1. Per the germline V gene, CDR1 is SEHNR and CDR2 is FQNEAQ (reference sequence). Unmatched junction bases numbered 8, after V lost 6 bases and J lost 10 bases. The CDR3 runs 12 residues. CDR3 residues: CASSFDRDRAFF. The CDR3 nucleotides are TGTGCCAGCAGTTTCGACCGGGACAGAGCTTTCTTT.

The chain has TRBV6-5 and TRBJ1-6; D gene ambiguous. Trimming stripped 6 bases from V and 0 bases from J, with 9 bases between. This CDR3 contains 15 residues. Germline values: CDR1 MNHEY, CDR2 SVGAGI. This chain's CDR3 is CASRSGSSYNSPLHF. The CDR3 DNA sequence: TGTGCCAGCAGGTCCGGGAGCTCCTATAATTCACCCCTCCACTTT.

The J gene is TRBJ2-2, the V gene TRBV7-3; perhaps TRBD2 as D (5 bases). This CDR3 has 16 residues. Between the trimmed V and J ends, which lost 6 bases and 0 bases, there was a span of 14 bases. Looked up from germline, CDR1 is SGHTA and CDR2 is FQGTGA. Here the CDR3 reads CASSPTGVANTGELFF. CDR3 coding DNA: TGTGCCAGCAGTCCGACCGGGGTTGCGAACACCGGGGAGCTGTTTTTT.

The table lists this clone with a few counts. V gene TRBV19 combines with J gene TRBJ1-5; D gene unclear. Trimming left V 3 bases short and J 0 bases short, with 12 bases between. Germline V gene lookup returns CDR1 LNHDA and CDR2 SQIVND (reference sequence). The CDR3 runs to 16 residues. The CDR3 DNA reads as TGTGCCAGTAGTATTTTCGGAGGTAATAGCAATCAGCCCCAGCATTTT. It specifies CASSIFGGNSNQPQHF.

This clone was seen once. J is TRBJ2-7 and V is TRBV3-1 (or the pseudogene TRBV3-2); unclear D gene. Germline assignment: CDR1 LGHDT and CDR2 YNNKEL (reference sequence). Trimming removed 1 base at V and 6 bases at J, with 10 bases between. CDR3 length: 13 residues. The CDR3 DNA is TGTGCCAGCAGCCAAGGGGATCTCGGCGAGCAGTACTTC. Encoded protein: CASSQGDLGEQYF.